These T cell receptor beta chains were read from a single sample in a study of T cell responses to AZD1222 COVID-19 vaccine. Data came from immunoSEQ multiplex PCR; TCRdb stores just in-frame clones and leaves some out. The repertoire consists of fewer than 150,000 clones, with 89% occurring once and the leading ten covering roughly a tenth. This sample comprised peripheral blood, obtained 28 days after the second AZD1222 dose. The receptor source for this set is an adult who received the AZD1222 COVID-19 vaccine. Both conserved end residues are part of each CDR3. The D gene is left open where the match is weak. Expanded clones get a size class; other rows say once, few or many, or leave the size out.

CANLNGEWCGVFKRTGANVLTF | TGTGCCAACCTGAATGGGGAATGGTGTGGGGTCTTTAAAAGGACTGGGGCCAACGTCCTGACTTTC | - | TRBJ2-6 | 22 | - | TRBV14
CAWRLNSPLHF | TGTGCCTGGAGGTTAAATTCACCCCTCCACTTT | - | TRBJ1-6 | 11 | - | TRBV30
CASSVGAGGGVYEQYF | TGTGCCAGCAGCGTAGGGGCAGGTGGAGGGGTCTACGAGCAGTACTTC | - | TRBJ2-7 | 16 | - | TRBV9
CASSISTSTDTQYF | TGTGCCAGTAGTATAAGCACCTCCACAGATACGCAGTATTTT | - | TRBJ2-3 | 14 | - | TRBV19
CASTGTGNMNTEAFF | TGCGCCAGCACCGGGACAGGAAACATGAACACTGAAGCTTTCTTT | - | TRBJ1-1 | 15 | TRBD1 | TRBV10-2
CASSYSTGSGNTIYF | TGTGCCAGCAGTTACTCGACAGGCTCTGGAAACACCATATATTTT | - | TRBJ1-3 | 15 | - | TRBV6-5
CASTTPRLDRENTEAFF | TGTGCCAGCACCACCCCACGTCTCGACAGGGAGAACACTGAAGCTTTCTTT | - | TRBJ1-1 | 17 | TRBD1 | TRBV28
CASRLGQGREGTQYF | TGCGCCAGCAGACTCGGACAGGGAAGAGAAGGGACCCAGTACTTC | few | TRBJ2-5 | 15 | TRBD1 | TRBV5-1
CASSPRTGGGGSPLHF | TGTGCCAGCTCACCGCGGACAGGCGGCGGAGGGTCACCCCTCCACTTT | - | TRBJ1-6 | 16 | TRBD1 | TRBV18
CASSLRGAHYNEQFF | TGTGCCAGCAGTTTGAGGGGGGCCCATTACAATGAGCAGTTCTTC | - | TRBJ2-1 | 15 | - | TRBV27
CASSQSETGDEKLFF | TGTGCCAGCAGCCAATCGGAGACAGGGGATGAAAAACTGTTTTTT | - | TRBJ1-4 | 15 | TRBD1 | TRBV3-1/TRBV3-2
CASGLYGGQVTEAFF | TGTGCTAGTGGTTTGTACGGGGGGCAGGTCACTGAAGCTTTCTTT | - | TRBJ1-1 | 15 | - | TRBV12-5
CASSYEAYTEAFF | TGTGCCAGCAGTTACGAGGCGTACACTGAAGCTTTCTTT | - | TRBJ1-1 | 13 | - | TRBV6-5
CATQWSPGGTQYF | TGTGCCACCCAGTGGAGCCCCGGGGGGACCCAGTACTTC | - | TRBJ2-5 | 13 | - | TRBV19
CASSQEYNTANTGELFF | TGTGCCAGCAGCCAAGAATATAACACCGCGAACACCGGGGAGCTGTTTTTT | - | TRBJ2-2 | 17 | - | TRBV4-2
CASGGNTGELFF | TGTGCCAGCGGGGGGAACACCGGGGAGCTGTTTTTT | - | TRBJ2-2 | 12 | - | TRBV28
CASSEEVTGNQPQHF | TGTGCCAGCAGTGAGGAGGTAACAGGGAATCAGCCCCAGCATTTT | - | TRBJ1-5 | 15 | - | TRBV2
CASSRTGYGYTF | TGTGCCAGCAGCCGTACAGGTTATGGCTACACCTTC | - | TRBJ1-2 | 12 | - | TRBV13
CAWSLKSSYNSPLHF | TGTGCCTGGAGTCTAAAGAGCTCCTATAATTCACCCCTCCACTTT | - | TRBJ1-6 | 15 | - | TRBV30
CASSQDNSEKLFF | TGTGCCAGCAGCCAAGATAATAGTGAAAAACTGTTTTTT | - | TRBJ1-4 | 13 | - | TRBV14
CASSQDWDRQETQYF | TGTGCCAGCAGCCAAGATTGGGACAGGCAAGAGACCCAGTACTTC | - | TRBJ2-5 | 15 | TRBD1 | TRBV3-1/TRBV3-2
CASSLRTGSQIYEQYF | TGTGCCAGCAGCCTACGGACAGGCTCTCAGATCTACGAGCAGTACTTC | - | TRBJ2-7 | 16 | TRBD1 | TRBV7-2
CASSPGRLRANNTEAFF | TGTGCCAGCTCACCTGGGCGGCTGCGGGCCAACAACACTGAAGCTTTCTTT | few | TRBJ1-1 | 17 | - | TRBV18
CASSSGVGNSNQPQHF | TGTGCCAGCTCATCAGGGGTAGGTAATAGCAATCAGCCCCAGCATTTT | - | TRBJ1-5 | 16 | - | TRBV18
CASRAEVETQYF | TGTGCCAGCAGGGCCGAAGTAGAGACCCAGTACTTC | - | TRBJ2-5 | 12 | - | TRBV2
CASTDWTDNTEAFF | TGTGCCAGCACCGACTGGACCGATAACACTGAAGCTTTCTTT | - | TRBJ1-1 | 14 | - | TRBV7-9
CASKLQGVGRDEQFF | TGTGCCAGCAAACTACAGGGAGTGGGTAGAGATGAGCAGTTCTTC | - | TRBJ2-1 | 15 | - | TRBV27
CASSLGRANVLTF | TGTGCCAGCAGCCTCGGACGGGCCAACGTCCTGACTTTC | - | TRBJ2-6 | 13 | - | TRBV3-1/TRBV3-2
CASSEFNRQETQYF | TGTGCCAGCAGTGAATTCAACAGACAAGAGACCCAGTACTTC | - | TRBJ2-5 | 14 | - | TRBV25-1
CASTYQGANNYGYTF | TGTGCCAGCACCTACCAGGGGGCAAATAACTATGGCTACACCTTC | few | TRBJ1-2 | 15 | TRBD1 | TRBV5-6
CASSQQGSGANVLTF | TGTGCCAGCAGCCAGCAGGGCTCTGGGGCCAACGTCCTGACTTTC | - | TRBJ2-6 | 15 | - | TRBV14
CASSEGTGAPEAFF | TGTGCCAGCAGTGAGGGGACAGGGGCCCCTGAAGCTTTCTTT | - | TRBJ1-1 | 14 | TRBD1 | TRBV25-1
CASSFGQGSSPLHF | TGCGCCAGCAGCTTCGGACAGGGTAGTTCACCCCTCCACTTT | - | TRBJ1-6 | 14 | TRBD1 | TRBV5-1
CASSYRDRGNGQPQHF | TGTGCCAGCAGTTACAGGGACAGGGGGAACGGTCAGCCCCAGCATTTT | - | TRBJ1-5 | 16 | TRBD1 | TRBV6-2/TRBV6-3
CASSLGGITEAFF | TGTGCCAGCAGCCTGGGGGGTATCACTGAAGCTTTCTTT | - | TRBJ1-1 | 13 | - | TRBV27
CASTLRLPGNTIYF | TGTGCCAGTACTCTCCGGTTACCTGGAAACACCATATATTTT | - | TRBJ1-3 | 14 | - | TRBV19
CASRGQGRLEKLFF | TGTGCCAGCAGGGGACAGGGACGACTGGAAAAACTGTTTTTT | - | TRBJ1-4 | 14 | TRBD1 | TRBV27
CSVGGTDTAYEQYF | TGCAGCGTGGGCGGGACAGACACGGCCTACGAGCAGTACTTC | few | TRBJ2-7 | 14 | - | TRBV29-1
CASSTGTVSGYTF | TGTGCCAGCAGCACGGGGACAGTTAGTGGCTACACCTTC | - | TRBJ1-2 | 13 | TRBD1 | TRBV5-6
CASSPGGGNTEAFF | TGTGCCAGCTCACCTGGAGGGGGGAACACTGAAGCTTTCTTT | - | TRBJ1-1 | 14 | - | TRBV18
CASSPHPSSGNTIYF | TGTGCCAGCTCACCACACCCGAGCTCTGGAAACACCATATATTTT | once | TRBJ1-3 | 15 | - | TRBV18